The source of this T cell receptor (beta chain) is a study of siplizumab effects on memory and regulatory T cells. Regarding this clone: Its antigen is unidentified.

Roughly 9.3 x 10^4 TCR templates were assayed per sample. Libraries were prepared by immunoSEQ multiplex PCR; TCRdb keeps only in-frame clonotypes and omits some of them. Of about 100,000 clones listed, 92% were seen once; the top ten hold about 0.7%. Study results and limitations: In controls, roughly 25% of mappable alloreactive CD4+ clones were Treg-derived on average, versus roughly 69% with siplizumab. In unstimulated cells, naive T cells appeared more diverse than memory T cells and seemed major alloresponse contributors.

The source of this sequence is a human donor in good health. Input material: Tregs sorted from blood.

The CDR3 spells CASSLLAGSYNEQFF. The CDR3 bases are TGTGCCAGCAGTTTACTAGCGGGAAGCTACAATGAGCAGTTCTTC. The rearrangement uses TRBV27 and TRBJ2-1, with 9 nucleotides matching TRBD2. Germline CDR1 reads MNHEY; CDR2 reads SMNVEV (reference sequence). The CDR3 length is 15 residues. J gave up 3 bases and V 2 bases, and 2 bases lay outside the gene matches.